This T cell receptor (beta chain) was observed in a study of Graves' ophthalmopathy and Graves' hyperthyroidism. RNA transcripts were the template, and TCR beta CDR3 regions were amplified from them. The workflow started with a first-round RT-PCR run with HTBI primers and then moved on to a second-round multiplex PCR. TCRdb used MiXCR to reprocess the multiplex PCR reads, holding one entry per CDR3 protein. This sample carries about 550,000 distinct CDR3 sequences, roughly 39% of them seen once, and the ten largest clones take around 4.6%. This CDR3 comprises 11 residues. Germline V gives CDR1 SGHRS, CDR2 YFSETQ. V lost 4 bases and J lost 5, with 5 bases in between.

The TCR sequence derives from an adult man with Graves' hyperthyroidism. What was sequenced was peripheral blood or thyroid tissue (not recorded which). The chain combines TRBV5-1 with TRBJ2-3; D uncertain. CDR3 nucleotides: TGCGCCAGCAGCCATCAAGATACGCAGTATTTT. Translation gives CASSHQDTQYF.